This entry features one T cell receptor (beta chain) sequence. Its antigen remains unknown. Sequencing was performed with immunoSEQ multiplex PCR; in TCRdb, only in-frame clones are kept and a portion is missing. The sample holds approximately 15,000 clones, around two thirds seen once. The data are from a study of neoadjuvant nivolumab and ipilimumab in lung cancer. Overall study results and limits: Resected tumors had greater TCR richness and clonality than uninvolved lung. Blood richness before therapy tracked richness in tumors resected after neoadjuvant therapy. Only two of four nivolumab-treated tumors gained richness and clonality by surgery.

The V segment lost 3 bases and the J segment 3 bases; nucleotides outside the gene matches: 6. The CDR3 sequence is 17 residues long. The V gene's germline CDR1 is SGHTA and CDR2 FQGNSA. This receptor was identified in an adult with non-small cell lung cancer. The chain carries TRBV7-2 and TRBJ2-1, with TRBD2 matching 12 bases. The sequenced sample was peripheral blood, obtained after neoadjuvant nivolumab, alone or with ipilimumab, at or shortly before surgery. Here the CDR3 DNA reads TGTGCCAGCAGCTTCACTAGGACTAGCGGGATCTACAATGAGCAGTTCTTC. Its protein product is CASSFTRTSGIYNEQFF.